These 22 T cell receptor beta chains were sequenced from one sample in a study of identical twins. A single record per CDR3 protein comes from TCRdb applying MiXCR to the 5' RACE reads. The data hold roughly 190,000 distinct CDR3 sequences, with approximately 15% observed a single time. This same sample was also taken into another study, of T cells expressing NK-cell markers.

The sequencing sample was made of CD8+ T cells sorted from blood. These receptors were obtained from a woman younger than 35 in good health.

The chain is built from TRBV6-2 or TRBV6-3 and TRBJ2-5; D remains ambiguous. CDR3 length: 14 residues. V lost 3 bases and J 5 bases, leaving 13 bases between the germline ends. Germline lookup yields CDR1 MNHEY and CDR2 SVGEGT. In DNA form, the CDR3 reads TGTGCCAGCAGTTATAAGCGTAGGTCGGAGACCCAGTACTTC. Translated: CASSYKRRSETQYF.

The V call is TRBV13, the J call TRBJ1-2; 10 nucleotides agree with TRBD1. The CDR3 has 15 residues. J was trimmed by 6 bases and V by 5 bases; bases with no gene match: 9. CDR1 and CDR2 from the germline V gene are PRHDT and FYEKMQ (reference sequence). CDR3 in amino acids: CASSLAGQGRNGYTF. CDR3 DNA: TGTGCCAGCAGCCTAGCGGGACAGGGGCGAAATGGCTACACCTTC.

This clonotype was detected many times. V usage is TRBV6-5 and J usage is TRBJ2-7, with 9 bases aligning to TRBD2. J lost 2 bases, V lost 0 bases, and 5 bases had no gene match. Germline loops: CDR1 MNHEY, CDR2 SVGAGI. This CDR3 spans 16 amino acids. CDR3 residues: CASSYSASGVTYEQYF. CDR3 DNA sequence: TGTGCCAGCAGTTACTCGGCTAGCGGGGTGACCTACGAGCAGTACTTC.

This clonotype was picked up a small number of times. The V call is TRBV15, the J call TRBJ2-2, with D tentatively TRBD1 or TRBD2 (5 bases each). Trimming removed 5 bases from V and 5 bases from J, with 15 bases in between. The CDR3 loop spans 15 amino acids. CDR1 and CDR2 from the germline V gene are LNHNV and YYDKDF (reference sequence). This CDR3 is CATSVKGSGTGELFF. The CDR3 coding sequence is TGTGCCACCAGCGTCAAGGGGTCGGGGACCGGGGAGCTGTTTTTT.

The chain recombines TRBV12-3 or TRBV12-4 with TRBJ1-5, with 7 bases that match TRBD1. There are 15 residues in the CDR3. J was trimmed by 5 bases and V by 2 bases; bases with no gene match: 6. The CDR3 spells CASSLWYRGDQPQHF. CDR3 nucleotides: TGTGCCAGCAGTTTATGGTACAGGGGCGATCAGCCCCAGCATTTT.

The chain combines TRBV20-1 with TRBJ2-3, with D perhaps matching TRBD1 (6 bases). V was pared by 0 bases and J by 2 bases, with 12 bases between. Germline assignment: CDR1 DFQATT and CDR2 SNEGSKA (reference sequence). The CDR3 is 15 amino acids. This chain's CDR3 is CSARDDRNPTDTQYF. The CDR3 DNA reads as TGCAGTGCTAGAGATGACAGGAACCCCACAGATACGCAGTATTTT.

This clonotype was seen a handful of times. The CDR3 is CASSLSATDTQYF. The CDR3 DNA reads as TGTGCCAGCAGTTTATCGGCCACAGATACGCAGTATTTT. The chain couples TRBV27 to TRBJ2-3; D uncertain. Trimming pared 0 bases from V and 2 bases from J, leaving 3 bases between. Germline V gene lookup returns CDR1 MNHEY and CDR2 SMNVEV (reference sequence). The CDR3 contains 13 residues.

This chain links TRBV20-1 with TRBJ1-5, with 7 nucleotides matching TRBD1. CDR3 length: 14 amino acids. CDR1 is DFQATT, CDR2 SNEGSKA, per germline (reference sequence). The ends lost 6 bases at V and 2 bases at J; junction bases unmatched: 7. Written as DNA, the CDR3 is TGCAGTGCCCACACAGGGGACGGCAATCAGCCCCAGCATTTT. Protein: CSAHTGDGNQPQHF.

With respect to this clonotype: Its ends do not fully match the called genes, so a read error is possible. The chain uses TRBV9 and TRBJ2-2; no clear D. Germline loops: CDR1 SGDLS, CDR2 YYNGEE. The CDR3 extends over 15 amino acids. The CDR3 region is CASSVEGTSTRELFF. The CDR3 region has the DNA TGTGCCAGCAGCGTAGAGGGCACAAGCACCCGGGAGCTGTTTTTT.

The rearrangement links TRBV5-6 to TRBJ1-5; the D is unclear. Looked up from germline, CDR1 is SGHDT and CDR2 is YYEEEE. The CDR3 loop spans 13 amino acids. Trimming cost V 6 bases and J 1 base, with 8 bases left between them. CDR3 nucleotides: TGTGCCAGCACGATGGGCAGCAATCAGCCCCAGCATTTT. Residues: CASTMGSNQPQHF.

In its sample, this clonotype was seen many times. Here the CDR3 reads CASSLDQYGYTF. CDR3 bases: TGTGCCAGCAGTTTAGATCAATATGGCTACACCTTC. This chain links TRBV12-3 or TRBV12-4 with TRBJ1-2; D gene uncertain. CDR3 length: 12 amino acids. The V end was cut by 1 base, the J end by 5 bases, with 5 bases between.

V usage is TRBV18 and J usage is TRBJ2-2; D remains ambiguous. Per germline, CDR1 KGHSH and CDR2 LQKENI. The V gene lost 8 bases and the J gene lost 1 base, with 8 bases spanning the gap. The CDR3 runs to 13 residues. CDR3: CASQNENTGELFF. The CDR3 DNA reads as TGTGCCAGCCAAAACGAGAACACCGGGGAGCTGTTTTTT. Drawing the rest from reference TRBV18 and TRBJ2-2, the complete variable domain is NAGVMQNPRHLVRRRGQEARLRCSPMKGHSHVYWYRQLPEEGLKFMVYLQKENIIDESGMPKERFSAEFPKEGPSILRIQQVVRGDSAAYFCASQNENTGELFFGEGSRLTVL.

In its sample, this clonotype was seen a few times. The V call is TRBV20-1, the J call TRBJ1-2; TRBD1 is a possible D gene (5 bases). CDR1 is DFQATT, CDR2 SNEGSKA, per germline (reference sequence). CDR3 size: 14 residues. Trimming pared 0 bases from V and 4 bases from J, leaving 12 bases between. The CDR3 DNA is TGCAGTGCTAGAGAAAGAGGGACGCTCTATGGCTACACCTTC. It yields the protein CSARERGTLYGYTF.

The CDR3 nucleotides are TGCGCCAGCAGCCCACCATGGACTAGCGGGAGATGGCGGGAGCAGTTCTTC. Encoded protein: CASSPPWTSGRWREQFF. The chain uses TRBV5-1 and TRBJ2-1, with 13 bases aligning to TRBD2. Germline loops: CDR1 SGHRS, CDR2 YFSETQ. Trimming at V came to 4 bases and at J to 10 bases, leaving 14 bases not matched to a gene. The CDR3 covers 17 residues.

V usage is TRBV4-2 and J usage is TRBJ2-3; TRBD2 aligns across 12 bases. The V gene's germline CDR1 is LGHNA and CDR2 YNFKEQ. CDR3 size: 19 residues. V lost 1 base and J lost 2; bases outside the gene matches: 10. CDR3 nucleotide sequence: TGTGCCAGCAGCCAAGCTCCGGGACTAGCGGGTCTTAACACAGATACGCAGTATTTT. Encoded protein: CASSQAPGLAGLNTDTQYF.

The genes are TRBV29-1 and TRBJ2-3; 10 nucleotides agree with TRBD2. Germline CDR1 and CDR2: SQVTM and ANQGSEA. The CDR3 length is 14 residues. J was trimmed by 2 bases and V by 6 bases; bases with no gene match: 5. Here the CDR3 reads CSVKRGGNTDTQYF. For the CDR3, the DNA is TGCAGCGTGAAGCGGGGGGGAAACACAGATACGCAGTATTTT.

This clonotype showed up many times. The V call is TRBV12-3 or TRBV12-4, the J call TRBJ2-3; D is uncertain. V was trimmed by 1 base and J by 0 bases, leaving 8 bases between them. The CDR3 covers 15 residues. CDR3 region: CASSLDPGSTDTQYF. In nucleotides, the CDR3 is TGTGCCAGCAGTTTAGATCCGGGCAGCACAGATACGCAGTATTTT.

The V call is TRBV11-2, the J call TRBJ2-7; TRBD1 might be the D (8 bases). CDR3 length equals 16 residues. V was shortened by 4 bases and J by 2 bases, with 18 bases between the two germline ends. CDR1 and CDR2 from the germline V gene are SGHAT and FQNNGV. The CDR3 is CASSSTGGGSPYEQYF. In DNA, the CDR3 is TGTGCCAGCAGCTCCACAGGGGGGGGAAGCCCCTACGAGCAGTACTTC.

This clonotype was counted many times. This chain uses TRBV24-1 with TRBJ2-7, with 7 bases fitting TRBD1. From germline, CDR1 is KGHDR and CDR2 SFDVKD. V trimming: 10 bases; J trimming: 3 bases; junction bases outside the gene matches: 8. CDR3 size: 13 residues. Written as DNA, the CDR3 is TGTGCCACTCAAACCCGGGACAGCTACGAGCAGTACTTC. This translates into CATQTRDSYEQYF.

This clonotype has just a few counts. V is TRBV5-5 and J is TRBJ2-1; D call uncertain. Germline lookup yields CDR1 SGHKS and CDR2 YYEKEE (reference sequence). This CDR3 is built from 16 residues. V was clipped by 4 bases and J by 0 bases, with 14 bases between them. The CDR3 protein is CASSLLSRSSYNEQFF. The CDR3 bases are TGTGCCAGCAGCCTCCTTAGCAGAAGCTCCTACAATGAGCAGTTCTTC.

In this sample, this clonotype turned up a few times. The genes are TRBV29-1 and TRBJ1-2; 7 bases agree with TRBD1. Germline CDR1 SQVTM, CDR2 ANQGSEA. CDR3 length: 15 residues. Germline trimming cut 0 bases from V and 5 bases from J; bases unmatched to any gene: 9. The CDR3 loop reads CSVEDRKGAGYGYTF. The CDR3 DNA reads TGCAGCGTTGAAGATCGAAAGGGGGCTGGTTATGGCTACACCTTC.

This clonotype was counted only a few times. The chain combines TRBV11-2 with TRBJ2-6; maybe TRBD2 (5 bases). Germline CDR1 SGHAT, CDR2 FQNNGV. The CDR3 totals 17 residues. Trimming left V 1 base short and J 2 bases short, with 12 bases between. CDR3 nucleotide sequence: TGTGCCAGCAGCTTAGGGAGGCGCCGGCCTGGGGCCAACGTCCTGACTTTC. Encoded protein: CASSLGRRRPGANVLTF.